The rows below give T cell receptor beta chains drawn from one sample of a study of radiation and T cells in renal cell carcinoma. TCRdb keeps only in-frame clones here, not all; method: immunoSEQ multiplex PCR. The sample lists 100,000 to 150,000 clones, roughly 80% occurring once. The source was blood, collected from a patient whose treatment included radiotherapy and nephrectomy. These receptors all come from a woman aged 55-75 years with renal cell carcinoma. Each CDR3 is given with its conserved first and last residue. The order of the fields is D gene, J gene, V gene, clone size, CDR3 DNA, CDR3 protein. The D gene is left open where the match is weak. Expanded clones get a size class; other rows say once, few or many, or leave the size out.

D gene: TRBD1
J gene: TRBJ1-1
V gene: TRBV18
clone size: few
CDR3 DNA: TGTGCCAGCTCAGCCGGGACAGGGTGGGCTGAAGCTTTCTTT
CDR3 protein: CASSAGTGWAEAFF

D gene: .
J gene: TRBJ1-1
V gene: TRBV10-3
clone size: once
CDR3 DNA: TGTGCCATCAGTGAGTTTTCTGAAGCTTTCTTT
CDR3 protein: CAISEFSEAFF

D gene: .
J gene: TRBJ2-7
V gene: TRBV2
clone size: .
CDR3 DNA: TGTGCCAGCAGTGTGGATTGGGTCGGCTCCTACGAGCAGTACTTC
CDR3 protein: CASSVDWVGSYEQYF

D gene: .
J gene: TRBJ1-6
V gene: TRBV5-1
clone size: .
CDR3 DNA: TGCGCCAGCAGCTTATCCATTGAGGCAGGACCCAGAGTAGATTCACCCCTCCACTTT
CDR3 protein: CASSLSIEAGPRVDSPLHF

D gene: .
J gene: TRBJ2-5
V gene: TRBV19
clone size: .
CDR3 DNA: TGTGCCAGTAGTATAACCCGCCAAGGAGGGACCCAGTACTTC
CDR3 protein: CASSITRQGGTQYF

D gene: .
J gene: TRBJ1-1
V gene: TRBV6-1
clone size: .
CDR3 DNA: TGTGCCAGCATCACTGGGATGAACACTGAAGCTTTCTTT
CDR3 protein: CASITGMNTEAFF

D gene: .
J gene: TRBJ2-7
V gene: TRBV4-3
clone size: .
CDR3 DNA: TGCGCCAGCAGCCAAGACAGGGGTAACGAGCAGTACTTC
CDR3 protein: CASSQDRGNEQYF

D gene: .
J gene: TRBJ1-2
V gene: TRBV21-1
clone size: .
CDR3 DNA: TGTGCCAGCACGGGGAACTATGGCTACACCTTC
CDR3 protein: CASTGNYGYTF

D gene: .
J gene: TRBJ2-3
V gene: TRBV2
clone size: .
CDR3 DNA: TGTGCCAGCAGTGGAGAGGGTACAGATACGCAGTATTTT
CDR3 protein: CASSGEGTDTQYF

D gene: .
J gene: TRBJ2-5
V gene: TRBV10-1
clone size: .
CDR3 DNA: TGCGCCAGCAGTGAGAACAGAAAAGAGACCCAGTACTTC
CDR3 protein: CASSENRKETQYF

D gene: .
J gene: TRBJ2-1
V gene: TRBV28
clone size: .
CDR3 DNA: TGTGCCAGCAGTGACTCCTACAATGAGCAGTTCTTC
CDR3 protein: CASSDSYNEQFF

D gene: .
J gene: TRBJ1-5
V gene: TRBV28
clone size: .
CDR3 DNA: TGTGCCAGCGGTGATCAGCCCCAGCATTTT
CDR3 protein: CASGDQPQHF

D gene: .
J gene: TRBJ2-2
V gene: TRBV28
clone size: once
CDR3 DNA: TGTGCCAGCAGCCCCGGGGAGCTGTTTTTT
CDR3 protein: CASSPGELFF

D gene: .
J gene: TRBJ1-2
V gene: TRBV29-1
clone size: .
CDR3 DNA: TGCAGCGTTGAAGCACCCAGGGGCAGAACCCACACCTTC
CDR3 protein: CSVEAPRGRTHTF

D gene: .
J gene: TRBJ2-7
V gene: TRBV14
clone size: .
CDR3 DNA: TGTGCCAGCAGCAACTCAATCATCGCGGAGCAGTACTTC
CDR3 protein: CASSNSIIAEQYF

D gene: TRBD2
J gene: TRBJ2-1
V gene: TRBV4-1
clone size: .
CDR3 DNA: TGCGCCAGCAGCCAAGAATTAGCGGGAGGAACCTACAATGAGCAGTTCTTC
CDR3 protein: CASSQELAGGTYNEQFF

D gene: .
J gene: TRBJ2-5
V gene: TRBV27
clone size: .
CDR3 DNA: TGTGCCAGCAGTTATACGGGAACCGAAGAGACCCAGTACTTC
CDR3 protein: CASSYTGTEETQYF

D gene: .
J gene: TRBJ2-5
V gene: TRBV6-1
clone size: .
CDR3 DNA: TGTGCCAGCTTTGGGGTAACGAGGGAGCAGTACTTC
CDR3 protein: CASFGVTREQYF

D gene: TRBD1
J gene: TRBJ2-1
V gene: TRBV7-8
clone size: once
CDR3 DNA: TGTGCCAGCAGCGCCCGGGACAGGGGACTGTTCTTC
CDR3 protein: CASSARDRGLFF

D gene: .
J gene: TRBJ2-1
V gene: TRBV14
clone size: once
CDR3 DNA: TGTGCCAGCAGCCAAGAGTCGTCCTACAATGAGCAGTTCTTC
CDR3 protein: CASSQESSYNEQFF

D gene: .
J gene: TRBJ2-7
V gene: TRBV9
clone size: .
CDR3 DNA: TGTGCCAGCAGCGCTGGAACAGGTCCCTACGAGCAGTACTTC
CDR3 protein: CASSAGTGPYEQYF

D gene: .
J gene: TRBJ1-3
V gene: TRBV6-5
clone size: .
CDR3 DNA: TGTGCCAGCACCCCGGGGGGACTCTCTGGAAACACCATATATTTT
CDR3 protein: CASTPGGLSGNTIYF

D gene: .
J gene: TRBJ2-5
V gene: TRBV30
clone size: .
CDR3 DNA: TGTGCCTGGAGCCTCGGGCAAGTCCAGTACTTC
CDR3 protein: CAWSLGQVQYF

D gene: TRBD1
J gene: TRBJ1-2
V gene: TRBV13
clone size: few
CDR3 DNA: TGTGCCAGCAGCTTAAACAGGGGCTATGGCTACACCTTC
CDR3 protein: CASSLNRGYGYTF

D gene: TRBD2
J gene: TRBJ2-1
V gene: TRBV5-6
clone size: .
CDR3 DNA: TGTGCCAGCAGCTACGGGACTAGGGCCTACAATGAGCAGTTCTTC
CDR3 protein: CASSYGTRAYNEQFF

D gene: .
J gene: TRBJ2-3
V gene: TRBV7-9
clone size: .
CDR3 DNA: TGTGCCAGCAGCTTAGTTGGGGACGGGGACACAGATACGCAGTATTTT
CDR3 protein: CASSLVGDGDTDTQYF

D gene: TRBD1
J gene: TRBJ1-5
V gene: TRBV4-1
clone size: once
CDR3 DNA: TGCGCCAGCAGCCAGGTCCCGGGACAGGGGAGCAATCAGCCCCAGCATTTT
CDR3 protein: CASSQVPGQGSNQPQHF

D gene: TRBD2
J gene: TRBJ2-3
V gene: TRBV9
clone size: .
CDR3 DNA: TGTGCCAGCAGCTTAAGCGGGGGGCAGTCCGGAGATACGCAGTATTTT
CDR3 protein: CASSLSGGQSGDTQYF

D gene: .
J gene: TRBJ2-3
V gene: TRBV4-1
clone size: .
CDR3 DNA: TGCGCCAGCAGCCATCCACAGGGTTTCCCAGATACGCAGTATTTT
CDR3 protein: CASSHPQGFPDTQYF

D gene: TRBD2
J gene: TRBJ2-1
V gene: TRBV9
clone size: .
CDR3 DNA: TGTGCCAGCAGCGTAGCTCCGTCCACGGGAGGGGTCTACAATGAGCAGTTCTTC
CDR3 protein: CASSVAPSTGGVYNEQFF

D gene: .
J gene: TRBJ2-7
V gene: TRBV5-4
clone size: .
CDR3 DNA: TGTGCCAGCAGCTTGGGCTCCCTCGAGCAGTACTTC
CDR3 protein: CASSLGSLEQYF

D gene: TRBD2
J gene: TRBJ2-2
V gene: TRBV11-3
clone size: .
CDR3 DNA: TGTGCCAGCAGCTTATCGGGAGGGCGGACCGGGGAGCTGTTTTTT
CDR3 protein: CASSLSGGRTGELFF

D gene: .
J gene: TRBJ2-2
V gene: TRBV7-6
clone size: .
CDR3 DNA: TGTGCCAGCAGCTTACAGGGAACATTGACCGGGGAGCTGTTTTTT
CDR3 protein: CASSLQGTLTGELFF

D gene: .
J gene: TRBJ2-1
V gene: TRBV6-5
clone size: .
CDR3 DNA: TGTGCCACCCGGGACTCATTATACAATGAGCAGTTCTTC
CDR3 protein: CATRDSLYNEQFF

D gene: .
J gene: TRBJ1-5
V gene: TRBV7-2
clone size: .
CDR3 DNA: TGTGCCAGCAGCGGGGGGCAGGGAGAAGATCAGCCCCAGCATTTT
CDR3 protein: CASSGGQGEDQPQHF

D gene: TRBD2
J gene: TRBJ2-5
V gene: TRBV4-2
clone size: .
CDR3 DNA: TGTGCCAGCAGCCAGCGTGCGGGGGGGCTCTTCCAAGAGACCCAGTACTTC
CDR3 protein: CASSQRAGGLFQETQYF

D gene: .
J gene: TRBJ1-1
V gene: TRBV27
clone size: .
CDR3 DNA: TGTGCCAGCAGCAAAACCCGGGGGCATCCCATGAACACTGAAGCTTTCTTT
CDR3 protein: CASSKTRGHPMNTEAFF

D gene: .
J gene: TRBJ2-7
V gene: TRBV6-6
clone size: .
CDR3 DNA: TGTGCCAGCAGTTACTCGCATACAGTCTACGAGCAGTACTTC
CDR3 protein: CASSYSHTVYEQYF

D gene: .
J gene: TRBJ1-1
V gene: TRBV19
clone size: .
CDR3 DNA: TGTGCCAGTAGTATAGAGAGGGCGGCAAACACTGAAGCTTTCTTT
CDR3 protein: CASSIERAANTEAFF

D gene: .
J gene: TRBJ1-1
V gene: TRBV5-1
clone size: .
CDR3 DNA: TGCGCCAGCAGCGTCCTAGATGGCACTGAAGCTTTCTTT
CDR3 protein: CASSVLDGTEAFF

D gene: .
J gene: TRBJ2-2
V gene: TRBV19
clone size: few
CDR3 DNA: TGTGCCAGTAGTATACGAGGGGACACCGGGGAGCTGTTTTTT
CDR3 protein: CASSIRGDTGELFF

D gene: .
J gene: TRBJ1-3
V gene: TRBV28
clone size: .
CDR3 DNA: TGTGCCAGCAGTTTATCCGCTGGAAACACCATATATTTT
CDR3 protein: CASSLSAGNTIYF

D gene: .
J gene: TRBJ1-2
V gene: TRBV5-1
clone size: once
CDR3 DNA: TGCGCCAGCAGCTTGGCCTGGGGAGATACCTATGGCTACACCTTC
CDR3 protein: CASSLAWGDTYGYTF

D gene: TRBD2
J gene: TRBJ2-1
V gene: TRBV28
clone size: .
CDR3 DNA: TGTGCCAGCAGTGGGCGGGAGTTCGGGAAGGATGAGCAGTTCTTC
CDR3 protein: CASSGREFGKDEQFF

D gene: .
J gene: TRBJ2-2
V gene: TRBV5-1
clone size: few
CDR3 DNA: TGCGCCAGCAGCTTGGCCTCCAGGGGAACCGGGGAGCTGTTTTTT
CDR3 protein: CASSLASRGTGELFF

D gene: TRBD1
J gene: TRBJ2-1
V gene: TRBV28
clone size: few
CDR3 DNA: TGTGCCAGCGGGCTGACAGGGGAGAATGAGCAGTTCTTC
CDR3 protein: CASGLTGENEQFF

D gene: .
J gene: TRBJ2-1
V gene: TRBV28
clone size: .
CDR3 DNA: TGTGCCAGCAGTTCCCCCTCGAGCGGCGTCTACAATGAGCAGTTCTTC
CDR3 protein: CASSSPSSGVYNEQFF

D gene: TRBD2
J gene: TRBJ2-5
V gene: TRBV6-1
clone size: medium-sized
CDR3 DNA: TGTGCCAGCAGTGAACTAGCGGGGGGGCCAGAGACCCAGTACTTC
CDR3 protein: CASSELAGGPETQYF

D gene: .
J gene: TRBJ2-1
V gene: TRBV11-2
clone size: .
CDR3 DNA: TGTGCCAGCAGCCGGATGGGAGAGCAGTTCTTC
CDR3 protein: CASSRMGEQFF

D gene: .
J gene: TRBJ2-1
V gene: TRBV5-8
clone size: .
CDR3 DNA: TGTGCCAGCGGCCGGGACTCGCCCCAGAGACCGCAGTTCTTC
CDR3 protein: CASGRDSPQRPQFF

D gene: TRBD1
J gene: TRBJ1-1
V gene: TRBV5-6
clone size: .
CDR3 DNA: TGTGCCAGCAGCAACCCCGTCCGGGACAGGGTATATACTGAAGCTTTCTTT
CDR3 protein: CASSNPVRDRVYTEAFF

D gene: .
J gene: TRBJ2-7
V gene: TRBV5-6
clone size: .
CDR3 DNA: TGTGCCAGCAGCTTGGCCAGGGGACCCCCCTACGAGCAGTACTTC
CDR3 protein: CASSLARGPPYEQYF

D gene: .
J gene: TRBJ2-3
V gene: TRBV10-3
clone size: .
CDR3 DNA: TGTGCCATCAGTGAGTTGGGAGATACGCAGTATTTT
CDR3 protein: CAISELGDTQYF

D gene: .
J gene: TRBJ1-5
V gene: TRBV28
clone size: .
CDR3 DNA: TGTGCCAGCAGTTTATCCCAGAGCTATCAGCCCCAGCATTTT
CDR3 protein: CASSLSQSYQPQHF

D gene: .
J gene: TRBJ1-1
V gene: TRBV7-2
clone size: .
CDR3 DNA: TGTGCCAGCAGCTTAGCGGGGATCCCCGGGACTGAAGCTTTCTTT
CDR3 protein: CASSLAGIPGTEAFF